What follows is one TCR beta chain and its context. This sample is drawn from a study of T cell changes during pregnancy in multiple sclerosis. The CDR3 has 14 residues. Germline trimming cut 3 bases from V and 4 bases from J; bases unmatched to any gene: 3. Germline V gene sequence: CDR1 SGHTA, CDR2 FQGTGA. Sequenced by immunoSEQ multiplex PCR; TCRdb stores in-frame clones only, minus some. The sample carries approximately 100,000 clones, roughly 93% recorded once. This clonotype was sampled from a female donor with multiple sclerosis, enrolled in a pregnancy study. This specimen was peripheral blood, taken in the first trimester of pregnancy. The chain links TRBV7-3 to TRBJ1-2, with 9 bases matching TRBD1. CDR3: CASSFRDRVYGYTF. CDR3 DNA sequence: TGTGCCAGCAGCTTCCGGGACAGGGTCTATGGCTACACCTTC.